Listed below are T cell receptor beta chains from one sample, sequenced in a study of T cell responses to AZD1222 COVID-19 vaccine. Produced via immunoSEQ multiplex PCR; TCRdb's table is partial and in-frame only. The sample records roughly 140,000 clones, 92% being singletons. The sequences come from peripheral blood, collected 28 days after the second AZD1222 dose. These receptors were collected from an adult who received the AZD1222 COVID-19 vaccine. The conserved cysteine and the conserved F or W are not part of the CDR3 here. Each record gives: J gene, V gene, clone size, CDR3 protein. Only part of the rows carry a size: once, few, many, or a class if the clone is expanded.

J gene: TRBJ1-3; V gene: TRBV3-1/TRBV3-2; clone size: -; CDR3 protein: ASSPGGQGLKFYPGNTIY
J gene: TRBJ1-1; V gene: TRBV18; clone size: once; CDR3 protein: ASSYMDTNTEAF
J gene: TRBJ2-3; V gene: TRBV4-2; clone size: -; CDR3 protein: ASSQGIGLAGGQADTQY
J gene: TRBJ2-3; V gene: TRBV27; clone size: -; CDR3 protein: ASSLGGGPGTDTQY
J gene: TRBJ1-2; V gene: TRBV2; clone size: -; CDR3 protein: ASSDGRGLVGYT
J gene: TRBJ1-6; V gene: TRBV30; clone size: -; CDR3 protein: ASETGLRNSPLH
J gene: TRBJ1-3; V gene: TRBV7-2; clone size: -; CDR3 protein: ASSSRMTAGGNTIY
J gene: TRBJ1-1; V gene: TRBV5-6; clone size: -; CDR3 protein: ASSIRGTDRIEAF
J gene: TRBJ1-3; V gene: TRBV11-2; clone size: -; CDR3 protein: ASSLLTGRNTIY
J gene: TRBJ2-1; V gene: TRBV12-3/TRBV12-4; clone size: -; CDR3 protein: ASSEMDEQF
J gene: TRBJ1-2; V gene: TRBV27; clone size: -; CDR3 protein: ASSRQGGGYT
J gene: TRBJ1-6; V gene: TRBV4-2; clone size: -; CDR3 protein: ASSQDGQGRSPLH
J gene: TRBJ2-2; V gene: TRBV6-5; clone size: -; CDR3 protein: ASSYSPTGELF
J gene: TRBJ2-5; V gene: TRBV4-2; clone size: -; CDR3 protein: ASSQVYRGTETQY
J gene: TRBJ1-1; V gene: TRBV10-3; clone size: -; CDR3 protein: AIRGEGTEAF
J gene: TRBJ2-7; V gene: TRBV15; clone size: -; CDR3 protein: ATSPGTSGYEQY
J gene: TRBJ1-1; V gene: TRBV4-1; clone size: once; CDR3 protein: ASSQDTSMNTEAF
J gene: TRBJ1-6; V gene: TRBV27; clone size: -; CDR3 protein: ASSRGTGTNSPLH
J gene: TRBJ1-6; V gene: TRBV19; clone size: few; CDR3 protein: ASSIDSRYSPLH
J gene: TRBJ1-1; V gene: TRBV9; clone size: few; CDR3 protein: ASSVAAGTEAF
J gene: TRBJ1-1; V gene: TRBV4-1; clone size: -; CDR3 protein: ASSQDQGMNTEAF
J gene: TRBJ1-2; V gene: TRBV28; clone size: -; CDR3 protein: ASSAQPVYGYT
J gene: TRBJ1-2; V gene: TRBV5-4; clone size: once; CDR3 protein: ASSLGQGAGGYT
J gene: TRBJ1-1; V gene: TRBV10-3; clone size: -; CDR3 protein: AIRDRGDSEAF
J gene: TRBJ1-3; V gene: TRBV19; clone size: -; CDR3 protein: ASSNSGNTIY
J gene: TRBJ2-7; V gene: TRBV6-5; clone size: once; CDR3 protein: ASSYSMLGSYEQY
J gene: TRBJ1-1; V gene: TRBV30; clone size: -; CDR3 protein: AWTRGQGKTEAF
J gene: TRBJ1-5; V gene: TRBV19; clone size: -; CDR3 protein: ASIGQGQGLLNQPQH
J gene: TRBJ2-7; V gene: TRBV3-1/TRBV3-2; clone size: -; CDR3 protein: ASSLRGGEPSYEQY
J gene: TRBJ1-6; V gene: TRBV7-3; clone size: -; CDR3 protein: ASSLRGVQDSPLH
J gene: TRBJ2-4; V gene: TRBV7-3; clone size: -; CDR3 protein: ASSSTGSKNIQY
J gene: TRBJ1-1; V gene: TRBV3-1/TRBV3-2; clone size: -; CDR3 protein: ASRRSDTLNTEAF
J gene: TRBJ1-5; V gene: TRBV7-8; clone size: -; CDR3 protein: ASSSRRTDSNQPQH
J gene: TRBJ1-2; V gene: TRBV7-8; clone size: once; CDR3 protein: ASSLALTNPNGYT
J gene: TRBJ2-2; V gene: TRBV18; clone size: -; CDR3 protein: AGRGAGELF
J gene: TRBJ1-2; V gene: TRBV2; clone size: -; CDR3 protein: ASGGGVHNYGYT
J gene: TRBJ2-1; V gene: TRBV28; clone size: -; CDR3 protein: ASSPGWMPSYNEQF
J gene: TRBJ1-2; V gene: TRBV7-2; clone size: -; CDR3 protein: ASSLGGTTEGYT
J gene: TRBJ1-1; V gene: TRBV19; clone size: -; CDR3 protein: ASLPRAGLNTEAF
J gene: TRBJ1-4; V gene: TRBV5-1; clone size: -; CDR3 protein: ASSSGGEKLF
J gene: TRBJ1-2; V gene: TRBV18; clone size: -; CDR3 protein: ASSPSGGYGYT
J gene: TRBJ1-1; V gene: TRBV28; clone size: -; CDR3 protein: ASSSPAPEAF
J gene: TRBJ1-1; V gene: TRBV6-2/TRBV6-3; clone size: -; CDR3 protein: ASSYMDPGNTEAF
J gene: TRBJ2-1; V gene: TRBV2; clone size: -; CDR3 protein: ASSYYNEQF
J gene: TRBJ1-2; V gene: TRBV6-5; clone size: few; CDR3 protein: ASRKDSNYGYT
J gene: TRBJ2-7; V gene: TRBV27; clone size: -; CDR3 protein: ASSTPSGAHYEQY
J gene: TRBJ1-1; V gene: TRBV19; clone size: -; CDR3 protein: ASSKGQGSNTEAF
J gene: TRBJ1-5; V gene: TRBV10-3; clone size: -; CDR3 protein: AISEQVNQPQH
J gene: TRBJ2-7; V gene: TRBV12-5; clone size: -; CDR3 protein: ASGPLPLDEQY
J gene: TRBJ1-1; V gene: TRBV7-2; clone size: -; CDR3 protein: ASTQGVHTEAF
J gene: TRBJ1-1; V gene: TRBV19; clone size: -; CDR3 protein: ASKTGGAGMNTEAF
J gene: TRBJ2-3; V gene: TRBV7-6; clone size: -; CDR3 protein: ASSSAGTSTDTQY
J gene: TRBJ2-7; V gene: TRBV12-3/TRBV12-4; clone size: -; CDR3 protein: ASSLIPYEQY
J gene: TRBJ1-2; V gene: TRBV7-6; clone size: -; CDR3 protein: ASSGRTGGIDGYT
J gene: TRBJ2-1; V gene: TRBV9; clone size: -; CDR3 protein: ASSVDRTSERF
J gene: TRBJ1-1; V gene: TRBV19; clone size: -; CDR3 protein: ASSIQRGRLNTEAF